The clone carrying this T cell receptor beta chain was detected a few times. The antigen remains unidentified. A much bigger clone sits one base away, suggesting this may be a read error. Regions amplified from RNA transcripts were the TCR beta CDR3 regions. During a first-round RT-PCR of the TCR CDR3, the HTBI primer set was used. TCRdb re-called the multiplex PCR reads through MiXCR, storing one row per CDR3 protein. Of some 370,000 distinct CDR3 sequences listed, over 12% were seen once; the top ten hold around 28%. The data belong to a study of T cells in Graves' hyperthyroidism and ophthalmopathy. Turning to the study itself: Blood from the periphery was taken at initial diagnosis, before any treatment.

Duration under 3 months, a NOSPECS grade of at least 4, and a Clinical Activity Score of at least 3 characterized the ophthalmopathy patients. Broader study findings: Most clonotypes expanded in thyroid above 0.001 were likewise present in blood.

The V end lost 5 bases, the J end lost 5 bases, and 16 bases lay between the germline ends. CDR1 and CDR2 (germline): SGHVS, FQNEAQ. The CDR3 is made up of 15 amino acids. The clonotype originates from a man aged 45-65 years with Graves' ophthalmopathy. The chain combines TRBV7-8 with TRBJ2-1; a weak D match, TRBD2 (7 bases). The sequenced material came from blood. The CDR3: CASSPRGGGHNEQFF. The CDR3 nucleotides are TGTGCCAGCAGCCCTCGAGGGGGGGGTCACAATGAGCAGTTCTTC.